The source of this T cell receptor beta chain is a study of response to subunit inactivated influenza vaccine. Findings and caveats of the study: New T cells are recruited in small numbers by each seasonal influenza vaccination, according to the authors' suggestion.

MiXCR was run by TCRdb on the RT-PCR reads, yielding one entry per CDR3 protein. The sample includes fewer than 350,000 distinct CDR3 sequences, around a fifth of them seen just once. Deletions cut 2 bases from V and 2 bases from J, with 13 bases between. The CDR3 runs to 15 residues. Germline V lookup: CDR1 SGDLS, CDR2 YYNGEE. This clonotype appeared a few times. The antigen remains unidentified. The origin of this receptor is a man aged 50 to 69 who received an inactivated influenza vaccine. Sequencing used PBMCs from blood, obtained around 22 months after vaccination. The gene calls are TRBV9 and TRBJ2-5; D is possibly TRBD2 (6 bases). In DNA, the CDR3 is TGTGCCAGCAGCGTCTCACTAGCACCTCAAGAGACCCAGTACTTC. This codes for CASSVSLAPQETQYF.